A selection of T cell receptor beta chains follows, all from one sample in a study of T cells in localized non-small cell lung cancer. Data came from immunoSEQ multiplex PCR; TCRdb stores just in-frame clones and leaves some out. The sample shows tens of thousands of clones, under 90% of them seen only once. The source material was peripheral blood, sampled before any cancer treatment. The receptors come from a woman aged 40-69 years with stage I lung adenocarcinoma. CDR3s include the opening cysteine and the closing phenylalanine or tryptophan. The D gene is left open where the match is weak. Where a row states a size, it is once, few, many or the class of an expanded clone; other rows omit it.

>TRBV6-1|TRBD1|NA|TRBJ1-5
TGTGCCAGCAGTGAGCCCGGGACAGGTCTGCAGCCCCAGCATTTT
CASSEPGTGLQPQHF
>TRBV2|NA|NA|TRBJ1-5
TGTGCCAGCAGTGAAGACGAGCTCCAGCCCCAGCATTTT
CASSEDELQPQHF
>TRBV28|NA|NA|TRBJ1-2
TGTGCCAGCAGTTTGGGGCAGCCCGGAGTAAACACCTTC
CASSLGQPGVNTF
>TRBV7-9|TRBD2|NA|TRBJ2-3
TGTGCCAGCAGCTCCCTAGCGGCTAGCACAGATACGCAGTATTTT
CASSSLAASTDTQYF
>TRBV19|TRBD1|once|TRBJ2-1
TGTGCCAGTAGCCCCGACAGGGTGACCTACAATGAGCAGTTCTTC
CASSPDRVTYNEQFF
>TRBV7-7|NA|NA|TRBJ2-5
TGTGCTAGCAGCCTGACCACTAGACCCCAAGAGACCCAGTACTTC
CASSLTTRPQETQYF
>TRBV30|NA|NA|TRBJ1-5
TGTGCCTGGAGTGCTCGGGACAATCAACCCCAGCATTTT
CAWSARDNQPQHF
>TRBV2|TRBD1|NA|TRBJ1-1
TGTGCCAGCAGTGAACGGGACAGGGGGCTTTCCGGACCAGAAGCTTTCTTT
CASSERDRGLSGPEAFF
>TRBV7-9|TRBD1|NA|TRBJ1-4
TGTGCCAGCAGCGCCCAGGCAGGGACAGGGCGTAATGAAAAACTGTTTTTT
CASSAQAGTGRNEKLFF
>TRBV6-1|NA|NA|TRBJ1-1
TGTGCCAGCAGTTACATGGGGAAAGCTTTCTTT
CASSYMGKAFF
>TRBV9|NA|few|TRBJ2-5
TGTGCCAGCAGCCTGCGACAGACGCAAGAGACCCAGTACTTC
CASSLRQTQETQYF
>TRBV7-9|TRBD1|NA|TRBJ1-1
TGTGCCAGCAGCTTAGAGGACAGGAAAGCTTTCTTT
CASSLEDRKAFF
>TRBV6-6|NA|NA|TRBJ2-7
TGTGCCAGCAGCCCTCAGGTGATACTGGCCGAGCAGTACTTC
CASSPQVILAEQYF
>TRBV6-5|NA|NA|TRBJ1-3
TGTGCCAGCAGTTACTCAGGAGGATCTGGAAACACCATATATTTT
CASSYSGGSGNTIYF
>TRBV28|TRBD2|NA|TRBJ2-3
TGTGCCAGCAGTTTATCCGGGGGGGGCCAAGATACGCAGTATTTT
CASSLSGGGQDTQYF
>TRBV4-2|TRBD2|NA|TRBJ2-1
TGTGCCAGCAGCCGGTTGGGGCGGGGGGGTAACAATGAGCAGTTCTTC
CASSRLGRGGNNEQFF
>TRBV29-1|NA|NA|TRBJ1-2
TGCAGCGTTCTGGCCGCAGGGAACTATGGCTACACCTTC
CSVLAAGNYGYTF
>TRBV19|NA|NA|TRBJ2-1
TGTGCCAGTAGTATAGCCCCGGACTCATTTAATGAGCAGTTCTTC
CASSIAPDSFNEQFF
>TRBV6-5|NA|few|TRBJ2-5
TGTGCCAGCAGGACGGAAGAGACCCAGTACTTC
CASRTEETQYF
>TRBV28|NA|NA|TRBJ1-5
TGTGCCAGCAGTTTATTTAGAAGGCCACCGGGTTTTAGCAATCAGCCCCAGCATTTT
CASSLFRRPPGFSNQPQHF
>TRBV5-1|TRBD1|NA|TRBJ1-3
TGCGCCAGCAGCTTCCGACAGGGGGGAAACACCATATATTTT
CASSFRQGGNTIYF
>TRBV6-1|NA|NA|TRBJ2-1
TGTGCCAGCAGTGATTTATACAGGAGCTCCTACAATGAGCAGTTCTTC
CASSDLYRSSYNEQFF
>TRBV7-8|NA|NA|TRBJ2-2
TGTGCCAGCAGCTTAGGCGGGGGCGCGAACACCGGGGAGCTGTTTTTT
CASSLGGGANTGELFF
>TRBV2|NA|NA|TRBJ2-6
TGTGCCAGCAGCGAGCAGCTTTCTGGGGCCAACGTCCTGACTTTC
CASSEQLSGANVLTF
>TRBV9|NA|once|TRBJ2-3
TGTGCCAGCAGCGTAGGGGTTAGCACAGATACGCAGTATTTT
CASSVGVSTDTQYF
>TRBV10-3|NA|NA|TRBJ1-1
TGTGCCATCAGCAAAGGACAGTCGAACACTGAAGCTTTCTTT
CAISKGQSNTEAFF
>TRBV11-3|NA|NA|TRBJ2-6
TGTGCCAGCAGCTTAGGGGGGTTTTCCTCTGGGGCCAACGTCCTGACTTTC
CASSLGGFSSGANVLTF
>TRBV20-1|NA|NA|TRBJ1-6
TGCAGTGCCATCAATTCACCCCTCCACTTT
CSAINSPLHF
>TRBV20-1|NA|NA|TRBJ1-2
TGCAGTGCTAACAGCAACTATGGCTACACCTTC
CSANSNYGYTF